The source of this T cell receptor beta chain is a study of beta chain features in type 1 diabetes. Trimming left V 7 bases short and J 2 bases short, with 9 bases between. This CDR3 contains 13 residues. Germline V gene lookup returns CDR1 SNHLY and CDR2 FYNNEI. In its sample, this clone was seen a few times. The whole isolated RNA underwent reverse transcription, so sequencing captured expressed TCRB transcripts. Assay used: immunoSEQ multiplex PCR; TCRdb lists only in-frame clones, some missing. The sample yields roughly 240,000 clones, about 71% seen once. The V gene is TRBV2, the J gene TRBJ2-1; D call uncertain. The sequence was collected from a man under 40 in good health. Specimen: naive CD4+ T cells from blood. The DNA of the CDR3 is TGTGCCAGCACAGAGGAGCCCTACAATGAGCAGTTCTTC. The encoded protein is CASTEEPYNEQFF.